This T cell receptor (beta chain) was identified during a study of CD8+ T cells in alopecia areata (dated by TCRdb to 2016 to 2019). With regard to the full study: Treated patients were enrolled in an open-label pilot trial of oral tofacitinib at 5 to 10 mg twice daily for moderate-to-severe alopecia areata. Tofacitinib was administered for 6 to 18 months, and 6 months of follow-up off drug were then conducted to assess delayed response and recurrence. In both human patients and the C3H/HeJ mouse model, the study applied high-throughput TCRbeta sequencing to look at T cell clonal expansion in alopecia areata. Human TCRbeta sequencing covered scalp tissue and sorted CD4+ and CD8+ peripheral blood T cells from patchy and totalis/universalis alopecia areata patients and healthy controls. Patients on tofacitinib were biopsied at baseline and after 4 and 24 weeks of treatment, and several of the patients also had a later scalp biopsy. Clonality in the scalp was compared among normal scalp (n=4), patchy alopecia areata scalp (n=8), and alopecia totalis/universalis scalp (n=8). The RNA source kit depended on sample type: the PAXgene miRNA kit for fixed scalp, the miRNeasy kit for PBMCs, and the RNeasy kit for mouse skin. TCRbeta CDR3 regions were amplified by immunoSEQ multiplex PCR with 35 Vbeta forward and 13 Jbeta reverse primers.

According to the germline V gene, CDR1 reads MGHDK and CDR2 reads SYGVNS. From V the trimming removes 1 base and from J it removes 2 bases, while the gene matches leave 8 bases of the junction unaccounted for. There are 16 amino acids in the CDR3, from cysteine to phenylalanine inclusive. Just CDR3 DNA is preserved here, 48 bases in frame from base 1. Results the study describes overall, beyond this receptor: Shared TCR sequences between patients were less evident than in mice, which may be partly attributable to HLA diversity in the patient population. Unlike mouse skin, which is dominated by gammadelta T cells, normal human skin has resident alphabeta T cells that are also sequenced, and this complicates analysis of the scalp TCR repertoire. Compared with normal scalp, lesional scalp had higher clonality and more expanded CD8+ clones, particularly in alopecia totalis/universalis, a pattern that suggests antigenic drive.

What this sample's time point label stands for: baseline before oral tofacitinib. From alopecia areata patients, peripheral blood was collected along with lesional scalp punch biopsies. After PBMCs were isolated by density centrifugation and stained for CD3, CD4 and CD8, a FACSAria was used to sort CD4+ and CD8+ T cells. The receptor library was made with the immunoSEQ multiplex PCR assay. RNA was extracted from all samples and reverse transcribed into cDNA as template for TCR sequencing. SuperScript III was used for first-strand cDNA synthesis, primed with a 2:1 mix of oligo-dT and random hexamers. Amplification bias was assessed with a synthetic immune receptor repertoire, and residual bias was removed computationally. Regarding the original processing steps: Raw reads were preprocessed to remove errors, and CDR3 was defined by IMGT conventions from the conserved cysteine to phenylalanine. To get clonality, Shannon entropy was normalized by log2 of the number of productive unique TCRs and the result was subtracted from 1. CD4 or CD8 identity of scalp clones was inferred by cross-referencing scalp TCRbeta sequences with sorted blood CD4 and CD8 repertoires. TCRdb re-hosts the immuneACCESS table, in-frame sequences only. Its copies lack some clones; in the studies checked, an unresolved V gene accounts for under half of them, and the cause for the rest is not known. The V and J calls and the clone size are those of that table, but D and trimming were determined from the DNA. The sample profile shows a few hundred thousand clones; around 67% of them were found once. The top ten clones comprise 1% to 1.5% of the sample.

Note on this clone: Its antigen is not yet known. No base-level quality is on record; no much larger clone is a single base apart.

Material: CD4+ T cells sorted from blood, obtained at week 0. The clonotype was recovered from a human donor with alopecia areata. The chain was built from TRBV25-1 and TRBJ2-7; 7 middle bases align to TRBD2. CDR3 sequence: CASSEWAGVVTYEQYF. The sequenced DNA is TGTGCCAGCAGTGAATGGGCGGGGGTAGTAACCTACGAGCAGTACTTC.